Following are 7 T cell receptor beta chains from one sample sequenced in a study of T-cell reconstitution after alpha-beta-depleted transplantation in children. Preparation of the TCRbeta library involved a method that used unique molecular identifiers. Via MiXCR, TCRdb re-called the PCR reads, giving one row per CDR3 protein. The table shows about 230,000 distinct CDR3 sequences, with about 9.5% occurring only once. The sample consisted of PBMCs from the stem cell graft donor, taken from the stem cell graft. The source is a human donor who donated a stem cell graft to a child with acute lymphoblastic leukemia.

There are many counts of this clonotype. J is TRBJ2-5 and V is TRBV7-9; D remains ambiguous. CDR1 is SEHNR and CDR2 is FQNEAQ in the germline V gene (reference sequence). The CDR3 is made up of 15 amino acids. V was pared by 4 bases and J by 5 bases, with 17 bases between. CDR3 DNA sequence: TGTGCCAGCAGCTCCCCCGGGTTGGGATTTGAGACCCAGTACTTC. It translates to CASSSPGLGFETQYF.

This clonotype was recorded at least ten times. The V call is TRBV9, the J call TRBJ2-3; TRBD2 aligns across 7 bases. J gave up 8 bases and V 4 bases, and 7 bases lay outside the gene matches. The CDR3 is made up of 13 amino acids. Germline V gives CDR1 SGDLS, CDR2 YYNGEE. CDR3 sequence: CASSTGPGGTQYF. DNA of the CDR3: TGTGCCAGCAGCACCGGACCGGGAGGTACGCAGTATTTT. The full variable domain, completed using reference TRBV9 and TRBJ2-3, is DSGVTQTPKHLITATGQRVTLRCSPRSGDLSVYWYQQSLDQGLQFLIQYYNGEERAKGNILERFSAQQFPDLHSELNLSSLELGDSALYFCASSTGPGGTQYFGPGTRLTVL.

This clonotype has at least ten counts. The gene calls are TRBV5-1 and TRBJ2-3, with TRBD2 matching over 15 bases. The junction had 6 bases not matched to a gene; V was cut back by 4 bases and J by 3 bases. CDR3 length: 17 amino acids. Germline assignment: CDR1 SGHRS and CDR2 YFSETQ. The CDR3 reads CASSGSGTSGGTDTQYF. In nucleotides, the CDR3 is TGCGCCAGCAGCGGCTCCGGGACTAGCGGGGGGACAGATACGCAGTATTTT.

This chain links TRBV28 with TRBJ2-5, with 9 bases matching TRBD2. V was pared by 3 bases and J by 3 bases, with 8 bases of the junction left unmatched. CDR3 length: 16 residues. Germline loops: CDR1 MDHEN, CDR2 SYDVKM. This CDR3 is CASSLRGGIKKETQYF. The CDR3 nucleotides read TGTGCCAGCAGTTTGCGGGGGGGCATCAAGAAAGAGACCCAGTACTTC.

This chain connects TRBV5-1 to TRBJ1-6; no clear D. This CDR3 region has 16 residues. V gave up 2 bases and J gave up 4 bases, with 13 bases separating them. Germline V CDR1 and CDR2: SGHRS, YFSETQ. The CDR3 DNA follows: TGCGCCAGCAGCTTTGGGTTGGCATCATATAATTCACCCCTCCACTTT. Amino acid sequence: CASSFGLASYNSPLHF.

CDR3: CASSDGTGGNEKLFF. The CDR3 DNA reads TGTGCCAGCAGCGACGGGACAGGGGGTAATGAAAAACTGTTTTTT. The J gene is TRBJ1-4, the V gene TRBV12-3 or TRBV12-4; TRBD1 matches 11 bases. J lost 4 bases, V lost 6 bases, and 4 bases had no gene match. This CDR3 comprises 15 residues.

This clonotype was detected ten times or more. The chain combines TRBV12-3 or TRBV12-4 with TRBJ2-7; no reliable D call. Trimming took 3 bases from V and 5 from J, leaving 14 bases between them. This CDR3 has 14 amino acids. The CDR3 protein is CASSFGRKPHEQYF. The CDR3 coding sequence is TGTGCCAGCAGTTTCGGAAGGAAACCTCACGAGCAGTACTTC.